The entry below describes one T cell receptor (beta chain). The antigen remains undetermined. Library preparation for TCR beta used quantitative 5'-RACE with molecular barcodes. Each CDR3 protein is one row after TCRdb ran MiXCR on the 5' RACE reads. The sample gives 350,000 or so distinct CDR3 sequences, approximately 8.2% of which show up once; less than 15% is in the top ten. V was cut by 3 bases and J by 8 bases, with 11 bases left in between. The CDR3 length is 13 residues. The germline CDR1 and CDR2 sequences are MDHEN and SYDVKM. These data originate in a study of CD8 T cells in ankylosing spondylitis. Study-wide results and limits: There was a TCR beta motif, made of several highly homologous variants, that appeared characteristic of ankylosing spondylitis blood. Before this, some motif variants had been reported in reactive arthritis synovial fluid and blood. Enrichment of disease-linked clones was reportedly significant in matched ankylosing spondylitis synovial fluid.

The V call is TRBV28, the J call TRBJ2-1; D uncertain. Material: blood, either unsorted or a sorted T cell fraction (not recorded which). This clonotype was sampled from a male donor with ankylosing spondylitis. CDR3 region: CASSFQDRYEQFF. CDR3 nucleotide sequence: TGTGCCAGCAGTTTTCAAGATAGATATGAGCAGTTCTTC.